Following are 30 T cell receptor beta chains from one sample sequenced in a study of graft-versus-host responses after intestinal transplantation (dated by TCRdb to 2020 to 2023). Their target antigens are unknown. Reading the label with the study, this specimen's time point is: cells obtained before transplantation from donor or recipient. The method behind the library was the immunoSEQ multiplex PCR assay. Drawn from immuneACCESS, this table holds only the in-frame rearrangements with V and J called that TCRdb kept. Clones are partly lost; checked studies trace under half to an unresolved V gene and leave the rest unexplained. This sample gives 90,000 to 150,000 clones in total; over 80% of them show up just once. Clones ranked in the top ten supply more than 0.1% of the sample. The starting material was unstimulated CD4+ T cells sorted from spleen or lymph node cells, obtained before intestinal transplant. These receptors were taken from a human donor who received an intestinal transplant.

This chain connects TRBV5-1 to TRBJ2-7, with D tentatively TRBD1 (5 bases). Germline V gives CDR1 SGHRS, CDR2 YFSETQ. CDR3 length: 12 residues. Trimming cost V 4 bases and J 1 base, with 6 bases left between them. The CDR3, as DNA: TGCGCCAGCAGCACAGGTTCCTACGAGCAGTACTTC. Encoded protein: CASSTGSYEQYF.

The gene calls are TRBV14 and TRBJ2-1, with TRBD1 identical over 7 bases. The CDR3 runs to 14 residues. After removal of 5 bases from V and 12 bases from J, the junction contained 13 bases not matched to a gene. Germline V gives CDR1 SGHDN, CDR2 FVKESK. The CDR3 loop is CASSYSGTVRPQFF. In nucleotides, the CDR3 is TGTGCCAGCAGCTATTCCGGGACAGTGAGGCCGCAGTTCTTC.

The chain couples TRBV6-5 to TRBJ2-5, with a weak D call TRBD2 (6 bases). The CDR3 runs to 16 residues. V was cut by 0 bases and J by 1 base, with 12 bases left in between. CDR1 is MNHEY and CDR2 is SVGAGI in the germline V gene. The CDR3 nucleotides are TGTGCCAGCAGTTACTCGTTGGTACTAGCCCAAGAGACCCAGTACTTC. It yields the protein CASSYSLVLAQETQYF.

The rearrangement links TRBV10-1 to TRBJ2-1; possibly TRBD2 for D (6 bases). Germline-derived CDR1 and CDR2 are WNHNN and SYGVQD (reference sequence). This CDR3 region has 16 residues. The V and J ends lost 2 bases and 6 bases respectively, with 17 bases between them. The CDR3 bases are TGCGCCAGCAGTGAGAACTATGCGGGAAGGTCCAATGAGCAGTTCTTC. Protein: CASSENYAGRSNEQFF.

The rearrangement joins TRBV10-3 to TRBJ1-6; 9 bases line up with TRBD1. J gave up 7 bases and V 3 bases, and 7 bases lay outside the gene matches. This CDR3 has 16 amino acids. Germline V gene lookup returns CDR1 ENHRY and CDR2 SYGVKD. The CDR3 DNA follows: TGTGCCATCAGTGATACCGGGACAGGGACCAATTCACCCCTCCACTTT. This codes for CAISDTGTGTNSPLHF.

The CDR3 reads CASSNLAGGEQYF. The CDR3 region has the DNA TGTGCCAGCAGCAACCTCGCCGGGGGGGAGCAGTACTTC. This chain uses TRBV7-3 with TRBJ2-7; 7 bases agree with TRBD2. The CDR3 is made up of 13 amino acids. V lost 5 bases, J lost 7 bases, and 8 bases stayed unmatched. Germline CDR1 and CDR2: SGHTA and FQGTGA.

The J gene is TRBJ2-7, the V gene TRBV6-5; 13 nucleotides line up with TRBD2. CDR3 length equals 15 residues. The germline gives CDR1 MNHEY, CDR2 SVGAGI. With V trimmed by 6 bases and J by 6 bases, 8 bases remained unmatched. The CDR3 coding sequence is TGTGCCAGCAGGCCACCGGGACTAGCGGGACTCGAGCAGTACTTC. This gives the protein CASRPPGLAGLEQYF.

DNA of the CDR3: TGCGCCAGCAGCCAAGACCCGGGACAGGACTCTTACGAGCAGTACTTC. This gives the protein CASSQDPGQDSYEQYF. This rearrangement joins TRBV4-1 to TRBJ2-7, with 8 bases identical to TRBD1. The J segment lost 4 bases and the V segment lost 0 bases, leaving 8 bases of the junction unmatched. Germline lookup yields CDR1 MGHRA and CDR2 YSYEKL. This CDR3 is 16 amino acids long.

This clone was detected only once. This sequence joins TRBV5-6 and TRBJ2-1; 12 bases match TRBD2. The CDR3 contains 15 residues. Germline V gene data show CDR1 as SGHDT and CDR2 as YYEEEE. With 2 bases clipped from V and 8 bases from J, the junction kept 5 bases outside the gene matches. The CDR3 reads CASSLGTSGRYEQFF. DNA of the CDR3: TGTGCCAGCAGCTTAGGTACTAGCGGGAGGTATGAGCAGTTCTTC.

DNA for the CDR3: TGTGCCAGCAGTGGACAGGGCGAAAAACTGTTTTTT. Its protein is CASSGQGEKLFF. The chain links TRBV2 to TRBJ1-4; 7 nucleotides line up with TRBD1. CDR3 length: 12 amino acids. CDR1 SNHLY and CDR2 FYNNEI come from the germline V gene. The junction had 1 base not matched to a gene; V was cut back by 4 bases and J by 8 bases.

The rearrangement uses TRBV5-1 and TRBJ2-1; D may be TRBD1 (7 bases). V was pared by 0 bases and J by 5 bases, with 18 bases between. The CDR3 covers 17 residues. The germline V gene encodes CDR1 SGHRS and CDR2 YFSETQ. The chain's CDR3 is CASSLDLFGRGDNEQFF. The CDR3 nucleotides are TGCGCCAGCAGCTTGGACCTCTTTGGCAGGGGGGACAATGAGCAGTTCTTC.

The chain employs TRBV7-6 and TRBJ2-7; the D gene is possibly TRBD1 (6 bases). Germline V lookup: CDR1 SGHVS, CDR2 FNYEAQ. V lost 4 bases, J lost 6 bases, and 13 bases lay in between. CDR3 size: 13 residues. The CDR3 loop reads CASSYDRQGEQYF. CDR3 in DNA: TGTGCCAGCAGCTACGACAGGCAAGGCGAGCAGTACTTC.

The chain carries TRBV6-5 and TRBJ2-7; D is undetermined. V lost 2 bases to trimming and J lost 5 bases, with 13 bases between them. The CDR3 is made up of 14 amino acids. The V gene's germline CDR1 is MNHEY and CDR2 SVGAGI. The CDR3 loop is CASSYLDRLHEQYF. Written as DNA, the CDR3 is TGTGCCAGCAGTTACCTGGACCGCCTCCACGAGCAGTACTTC.

The gene calls are TRBV7-3 and TRBJ2-1; TRBD2 matches at 8 bases. The V segment lost 5 bases and the J segment 2 bases; nucleotides outside the gene matches: 8. The V gene's germline CDR1 is SGHTA and CDR2 FQGTGA. This CDR3 contains 16 residues. The CDR3 is CASSPVAGKTYNEQFF. DNA of the CDR3: TGTGCCAGCAGCCCGGTAGCGGGGAAAACCTACAATGAGCAGTTCTTC. The whole variable domain, filled in from reference TRBV7-3 and TRBJ2-1, reads GAGVSQTPSNKVTEKGKYVELRCDPISGHTALYWYRQSLGQGPEFLIYFQGTGAADDSGLPNDRFFAVRPEGSVSTLKIQRTERGDSAVYLCASSPVAGKTYNEQFFGPGTRLTVL.

This chain joins TRBV5-1 and TRBJ2-5, with a possible D match to TRBD1 (6 bases). The CDR3 runs to 13 residues. V was shortened by 1 base and J by 7 bases, with 11 bases between the two germline ends. From germline, CDR1 is SGHRS and CDR2 YFSETQ. The CDR3 sequence is CASSLQGTRTQYF. For the CDR3, the DNA is TGCGCCAGCAGCTTGCAGGGGACCCGGACCCAGTACTTC.

CDR3 sequence: CASSYGVGLGGEQYF. CDR3 sequence (DNA): TGTGCCAGCAGTTACGGCGTGGGCTTAGGCGGCGAGCAGTACTTC. This sequence joins TRBV6-6 and TRBJ2-7; D ambiguous. CDR1 is MNHNY and CDR2 is SVGAGI in the germline V gene (reference sequence). The CDR3 sequence is 15 residues long. Between the trimmed V and J ends, which lost 2 bases and 6 bases, there was a span of 17 bases.

The V call is TRBV6-4, the J call TRBJ2-1; 9 nucleotides line up with TRBD2. The CDR3 length is 18 residues. V shed 7 bases, J shed 0 bases, and the junction held 13 bases outside the gene matches. Germline CDR1 is MRHNA and CDR2 is SNTAGT. CDR3 sequence (DNA): TGTGCCAGCAAGACACCTTCCAGCGGGAGGTCCTCCTACAATGAGCAGTTCTTC. Protein product: CASKTPSSGRSSYNEQFF.

The V and J genes are TRBV4-2 and TRBJ1-2; D remains unclear. The V gene lost 0 bases and the J gene lost 8 bases, with 10 bases spanning the gap. Germline CDR1 reads LGHNA; CDR2 reads YNFKEQ. This CDR3 has 13 amino acids. The CDR3: CASSQDEFGGYTF. The DNA of the CDR3 is TGTGCCAGCAGCCAAGATGAATTTGGAGGCTACACCTTC.

This sequence joins TRBV7-9 and TRBJ2-1; the D is unclear. V lost 5 bases, J lost 2 bases, and 10 bases lay in between. The CDR3 spans 14 residues. Germline CDR1 reads SEHNR; CDR2 reads FQNEAQ (reference sequence). The CDR3 loop reads CASSLSGTYNEQFF. The CDR3 DNA is TGTGCCAGCAGCCTCTCGGGCACCTACAATGAGCAGTTCTTC.

The chain has TRBV10-3 and TRBJ1-5; 7 bases fit TRBD1. This CDR3 region has 13 residues. Trimming took 6 bases from V and 5 from J; bases not matched to a gene: 4. CDR1 is ENHRY, CDR2 SYGVKD, per germline. The CDR3 DNA is TGTGCCATCAGGGACAGGAACGATCAGCCCCAGCATTTT. Its translation is CAIRDRNDQPQHF.

The rearrangement uses TRBV5-1 and TRBJ2-7; 7 nucleotides match TRBD1. Germline V lookup: CDR1 SGHRS, CDR2 YFSETQ. With 0 bases clipped from V and 5 bases from J, the junction kept 8 bases outside the gene matches. The CDR3 sequence is 15 residues long. The CDR3 DNA follows: TGCGCCAGCAGCTTGGCCGGCAGGGGGTACCACGAGCAGTACTTC. Translation gives CASSLAGRGYHEQYF.

The rearrangement joins TRBV6-1 to TRBJ2-5; D might be TRBD1 (5 bases). The CDR3 runs 11 residues. V was cut by 7 bases and J by 7 bases, with 10 bases left in between. In germline, CDR1 is MNHNS, CDR2 SASEGT. CDR3 protein: CASTNQGTQYF. The CDR3 DNA sequence: TGTGCCAGCACAAACCAGGGGACCCAGTACTTC.

The gene calls are TRBV28 and TRBJ2-2, with no clear D. V gave up 8 bases and J gave up 3 bases, with 7 bases separating them. The CDR3 totals 12 residues. CDR1 is MDHEN, CDR2 SYDVKM, per germline. The CDR3 DNA sequence: TGTGCCAGCTCGTGGTACACCGGGGAGCTGTTTTTT. This encodes CASSWYTGELFF.

This clone was seen only once. The chain couples TRBV15 to TRBJ1-5, with 8 bases matching TRBD1. CDR1 is LNHNV and CDR2 is YYDKDF in the germline V gene (reference sequence). J gave up 5 bases and V 3 bases, and 6 bases lay outside the gene matches. The CDR3 sequence is 15 residues long. CDR3 amino acids: CATSRPQGGDQPQHF. The CDR3 bases are TGTGCCACCAGCAGGCCACAGGGGGGTGATCAGCCCCAGCATTTT.

The CDR3 bases are TGTGCCATCAGTGAGACCCCTATAGTCCTGTCCTACAATGAGCAGTTCTTC. Residues: CAISETPIVLSYNEQFF. The chain carries TRBV10-3 and TRBJ2-1; D is unclear. Trimming took off 2 bases at V and 1 base at J, with 15 bases between the two ends. Per the germline V gene, CDR1 is ENHRY and CDR2 is SYGVKD. CDR3 size: 17 residues.

The DNA for the CDR3 is TGTGCCAGTAGTCCGGACTGGGGAAGCAATGAGCAGTTCTTC. Protein product: CASSPDWGSNEQFF. The chain joins TRBV19 to TRBJ2-1, with a tentative D call TRBD2 (5 bases). V was trimmed by 5 bases and J by 6 bases, leaving 14 bases between them. CDR1 and CDR2 from the germline V gene are LNHDA and SQIVND (reference sequence). The CDR3 runs 14 residues.

The rearrangement joins TRBV15 to TRBJ2-1, with D unresolved. V shed 3 bases and J shed 6 bases, with 12 bases lying between them. CDR3 size: 14 residues. In germline, CDR1 is LNHNV, CDR2 YYDKDF (reference sequence). CDR3 coding DNA: TGTGCCACCAGCAGTGGAGCACGCGTCAATGAGCAGTTCTTC. Translating it yields CATSSGARVNEQFF.

CDR3 DNA sequence: TGTGCCAGCAGCTTATGGCGGGAGTCGTACAATGAGCAGTTCTTC. Translation gives CASSLWRESYNEQFF. The rearrangement links TRBV7-3 to TRBJ2-1; 7 nucleotides line up with TRBD2. This CDR3 region has 15 residues. CDR1 is SGHTA and CDR2 is FQGTGA in the germline V gene. Germline trimming cut 2 bases from V and 4 bases from J; bases unmatched to any gene: 5.

V is TRBV5-1 and J is TRBJ2-5; 14 positions match TRBD2. Germline CDR1 SGHRS, CDR2 YFSETQ. Losses at the gene ends were 4 bases for V and 5 bases for J; bases not matched to a gene: 7. There are 16 residues in the CDR3. The CDR3 sequence: CASSVGTSGSRETQYF. DNA of the CDR3: TGCGCCAGCAGCGTCGGGACTAGCGGGAGTCGTGAGACCCAGTACTTC.

The chain is built from TRBV28 and TRBJ1-5; D remains ambiguous. There are 15 residues in the CDR3. Trimming stripped 2 bases from V and 4 bases from J, with 12 bases between. CDR1 and CDR2 (germline): MDHEN, SYDVKM. This CDR3 is CASSLPLGRNQPQHF. CDR3 DNA: TGTGCCAGCAGTTTACCTCTGGGCAGGAATCAGCCCCAGCATTTT.